This passage covers 8 T cell receptor beta chains from one sample sequenced in a study of blood T cell repertoires in COVID-19. TCRdb's table, derived via immunoSEQ multiplex PCR, lists solely in-frame clones and lacks some. The data show 300,000 to 450,000 clones, with 85% to 90% seen just once and more than 0.8% held by the top ten. The source material was PBMCs or T cells enriched from blood (not recorded which). The source of these receptors is a man in his late teens or twenties who had recovered from COVID-19.

The chain combines TRBV13 with TRBJ1-2; 7 bases align to TRBD1. With 6 bases clipped from V and 2 bases from J, the junction kept 6 bases outside the gene matches. This CDR3 has 14 residues. Germline CDR1 PRHDT, CDR2 FYEKMQ (reference sequence). CDR3 nucleotides: TGTGCCAGCAGAAGGACAGGCGAAAACTATGGCTACACCTTC. As protein: CASRRTGENYGYTF.

V usage is TRBV5-1 and J usage is TRBJ1-1; D is unresolved. The V gene's germline CDR1 is SGHRS and CDR2 YFSETQ. Trimming pared 5 bases from V and 3 bases from J, leaving 14 bases between. The CDR3 has 14 amino acids. The CDR3 DNA reads TGCGCCAGCAGTGTTGCAGGCGGGGACACTGAAGCTTTCTTT. This translates into CASSVAGGDTEAFF.

This chain joins TRBV5-5 and TRBJ1-1; weak D call: TRBD1 (6 bases). This CDR3 spans 14 amino acids. Germline assignment: CDR1 SGHKS and CDR2 YYEKEE (reference sequence). The germline V and J ends were trimmed by 4 bases and 1 base, with 11 bases remaining between them. The CDR3 spells CASSLLTGNTEAFF. The CDR3, as DNA: TGTGCCAGCAGCCTTCTGACAGGGAACACTGAAGCTTTCTTT.

This chain uses TRBV19 with TRBJ2-1, with a possible D match to TRBD2 (5 bases). Germline CDR1 reads LNHDA; CDR2 reads SQIVND (reference sequence). Trimming shortened V by 5 bases and J by 6 bases, and 20 bases separated the two germline ends. The CDR3 is 16 residues long. The CDR3 spells CASSLPPSKVSNEQFF. The CDR3 DNA is TGTGCCAGTAGTCTCCCGCCTAGCAAGGTCTCCAATGAGCAGTTCTTC. Using reference TRBV19 and TRBJ2-1 for the parts outside the CDR3, the full variable domain is DGGITQSPKYLFRKEGQNVTLSCEQNLNHDAMYWYRQDPGQGLRLIYYSQIVNDFQKGDIAEGYSVSREKKESFPLTVTSAQKNPTAFYLCASSLPPSKVSNEQFFGPGTRLTVL.

J is TRBJ1-1 and V is TRBV7-9; 10 nucleotides align to TRBD1. V shed 0 bases, J shed 2 bases, and the junction held 3 bases outside the gene matches. Germline CDR1 reads SEHNR; CDR2 reads FQNEAQ (reference sequence). The CDR3 spans 16 residues. CDR3: CASSLAGTGDNTEAFF. The CDR3 DNA is TGTGCCAGCAGCTTAGCGGGGACAGGGGACAACACTGAAGCTTTCTTT.

This clone was detected only once. The gene calls are TRBV7-9 and TRBJ2-7; 9 bases are shared with TRBD2. This CDR3 contains 14 residues. From germline, CDR1 is SEHNR and CDR2 FQNEAQ (reference sequence). V shed 3 bases and J 4 bases; nucleotides not matched to a gene: 4. The CDR3: CASSLREGRYEQYF. In nucleotides, the CDR3 is TGTGCCAGCAGCTTGCGGGAGGGCCGGTACGAGCAGTACTTC.

Worth noting for this clone: Other DNA sequences within the sample encode an identical CDR3. The CDR3 sequence: CASSGGQGNQPQHF. CDR3 in DNA: TGTGCCAGCAGCGGGGGACAGGGGAATCAGCCCCAGCATTTT. The chain employs TRBV9 and TRBJ1-5, with 10 bases identical to TRBD1. Looked up from germline, CDR1 is SGDLS and CDR2 is YYNGEE. V shed 3 bases and J 4 bases; nucleotides not matched to a gene: 1. CDR3 size: 14 residues.

This sequence joins TRBV27 and TRBJ1-6; 10 bases align to TRBD1. The CDR3 covers 13 residues. V was pared by 8 bases and J by 10 bases, with 5 bases of the junction left unmatched. Germline V gene lookup returns CDR1 MNHEY and CDR2 SMNVEV (reference sequence). The CDR3 protein is CASQGQGLSPLHF. As DNA, the CDR3 is TGTGCCAGCCAGGGACAGGGGTTGTCACCCCTCCACTTT.